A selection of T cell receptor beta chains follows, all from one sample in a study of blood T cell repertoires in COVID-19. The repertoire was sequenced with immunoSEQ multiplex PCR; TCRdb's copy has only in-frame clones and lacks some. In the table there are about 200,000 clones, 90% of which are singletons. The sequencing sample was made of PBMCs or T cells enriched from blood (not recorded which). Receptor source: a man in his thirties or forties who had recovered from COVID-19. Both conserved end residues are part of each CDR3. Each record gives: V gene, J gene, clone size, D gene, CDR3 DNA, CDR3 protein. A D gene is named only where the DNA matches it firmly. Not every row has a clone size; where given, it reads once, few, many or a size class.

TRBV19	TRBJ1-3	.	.	TGTGCCAGTACCACAGGATCTTCTGGAAACACCATATATTTT	CASTTGSSGNTIYF
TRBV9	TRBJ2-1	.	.	TGTGCCAGCAGCGTATTTTTACTAAGCTCCTACAATGAGCAGTTCTTC	CASSVFLLSSYNEQFF
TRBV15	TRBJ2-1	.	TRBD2	TGTGCCACCAGCAGGGGGACTAGCGGGAGCTATGAGCAGTTCTTC	CATSRGTSGSYEQFF
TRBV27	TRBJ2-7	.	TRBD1	TGCGGGACAGGGATCGACTCCTACGAGCAGTACTTC	CGTGIDSYEQYF
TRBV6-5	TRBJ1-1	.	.	TGTGCCAGCAGTTTTCAAAGGAGGCACACTGAAGCTTTCTTT	CASSFQRRHTEAFF
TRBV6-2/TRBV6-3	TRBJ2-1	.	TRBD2	TGTGCCAGCAGTTGGGCCACTTTTCGGGAGGGAACCTACAATGAGCAGTTCTTC	CASSWATFREGTYNEQFF
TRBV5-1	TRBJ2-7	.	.	TGCGCCAGCAGCCGAACCACAGCATTTAGGTACGAGCAGTACTTC	CASSRTTAFRYEQYF
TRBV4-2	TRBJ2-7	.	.	TGTGCCAGCAGCCAAGAAGGGGCGTACTACGAGCAGTACTTC	CASSQEGAYYEQYF
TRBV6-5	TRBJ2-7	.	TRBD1	TGTGCCAGCAGGCCGTTTAGACAGGGTACCTACGAGCAGTACTTC	CASRPFRQGTYEQYF
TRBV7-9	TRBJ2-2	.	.	TGTGCCAGCAGACCTACAGGGAACACCGGGGAGCTGTTTTTT	CASRPTGNTGELFF
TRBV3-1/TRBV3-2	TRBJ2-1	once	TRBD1	TGTGCCAGCAGCCACGGGACAGGGGGCCGGAATGAGCAGTTCTTC	CASSHGTGGRNEQFF
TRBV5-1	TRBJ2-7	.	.	TGCGCCAGCAGCTTTATCCGGGGCGAGCAGTACTTC	CASSFIRGEQYF
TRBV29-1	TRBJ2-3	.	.	TGCAGCGTTGAAAGAGCCTCAGATACGCAGTATTTT	CSVERASDTQYF
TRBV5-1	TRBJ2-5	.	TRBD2	TGCGCCAGCAGCTTGACCATGACTAGCGGGAGGGCTATCTTTGAGACCCAGTACTTC	CASSLTMTSGRAIFETQYF
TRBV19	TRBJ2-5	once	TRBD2	TGTGCCAGTAGTATCGGACTAGCTGCGGGTCAAGAGACCCAGTACTTC	CASSIGLAAGQETQYF
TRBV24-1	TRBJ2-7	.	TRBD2	TGTGCCACCCAGGCTAGCGGGACCTACGAGCAGTACTTC	CATQASGTYEQYF
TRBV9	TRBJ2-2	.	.	TGTGCCAGCAGCGTACGATCAGGAAACACCGGGGAGCTGTTTTTT	CASSVRSGNTGELFF
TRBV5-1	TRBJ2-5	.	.	TGCGCCAGCAGCTTGGCAGGCCTGGATGGGACCCAGTACTTC	CASSLAGLDGTQYF
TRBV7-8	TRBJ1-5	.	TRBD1	TGTGCCAGCAGTTCCGGGACAGGGGGCGATAATCAGCCCCAGCATTTT	CASSSGTGGDNQPQHF
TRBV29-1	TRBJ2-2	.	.	TGCAGCGTTAAAGGGTCCAGGGTTAGCGGGGAGCTGTTTTTT	CSVKGSRVSGELFF
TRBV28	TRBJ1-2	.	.	TGTGCCAGCAGTTTGGGGGCACCCTATGGCTACACCTTC	CASSLGAPYGYTF
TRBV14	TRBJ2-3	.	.	TGTGCCAGCAGCCAAGATGCGGGTATGAAACTCACAGATACGCAGTATTTT	CASSQDAGMKLTDTQYF
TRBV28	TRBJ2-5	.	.	TGTGCCAGCAGTCCCGATTCGGGACACCCGTACCAAGAGACCCAGTACTTC	CASSPDSGHPYQETQYF
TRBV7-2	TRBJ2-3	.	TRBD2	TGTGCCAGCAGCTTGAGCGGGGGCTACTCAGATACGCAGTATTTT	CASSLSGGYSDTQYF
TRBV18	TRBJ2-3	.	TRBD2	TGTGCCAGCTCACCACTTCCACTAGCGGGAGCGTCAACAGATACGCAGTATTTT	CASSPLPLAGASTDTQYF
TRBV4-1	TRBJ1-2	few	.	TGCGCCAGCAAACTCCTTCCAGGGGTTTTTTCTGGCTACACCTTC	CASKLLPGVFSGYTF
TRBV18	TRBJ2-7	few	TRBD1	TGTGCCAGCTCCCCCGACAGGGACTCCTACGAGCAGTACTTC	CASSPDRDSYEQYF